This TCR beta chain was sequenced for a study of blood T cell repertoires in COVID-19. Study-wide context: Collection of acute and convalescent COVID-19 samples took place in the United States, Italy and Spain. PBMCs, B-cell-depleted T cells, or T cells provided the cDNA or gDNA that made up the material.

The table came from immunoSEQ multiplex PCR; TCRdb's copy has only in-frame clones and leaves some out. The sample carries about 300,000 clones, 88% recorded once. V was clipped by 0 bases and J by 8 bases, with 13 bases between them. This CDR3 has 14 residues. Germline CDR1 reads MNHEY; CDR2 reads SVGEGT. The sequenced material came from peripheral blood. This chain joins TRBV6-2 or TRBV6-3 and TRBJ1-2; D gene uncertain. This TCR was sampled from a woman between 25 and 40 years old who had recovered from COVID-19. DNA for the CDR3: TGTGCCAGCAGTTACTCGGCGGCAGCGTCCGGCTACACCTTC. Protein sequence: CASSYSAAASGYTF.